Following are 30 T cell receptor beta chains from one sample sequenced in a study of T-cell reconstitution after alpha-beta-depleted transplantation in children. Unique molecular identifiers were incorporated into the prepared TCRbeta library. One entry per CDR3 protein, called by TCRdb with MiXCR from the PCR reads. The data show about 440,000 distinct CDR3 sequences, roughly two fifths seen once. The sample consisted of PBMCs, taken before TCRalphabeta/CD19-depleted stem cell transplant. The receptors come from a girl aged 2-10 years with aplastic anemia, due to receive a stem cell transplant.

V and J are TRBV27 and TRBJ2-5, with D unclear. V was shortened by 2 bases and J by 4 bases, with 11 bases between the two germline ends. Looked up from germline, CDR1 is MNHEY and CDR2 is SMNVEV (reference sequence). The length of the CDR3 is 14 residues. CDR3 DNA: TGTGCCAGCAGTTTAGGGCAGGCAGGAGAGACCCAGTACTTC. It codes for CASSLGQAGETQYF.

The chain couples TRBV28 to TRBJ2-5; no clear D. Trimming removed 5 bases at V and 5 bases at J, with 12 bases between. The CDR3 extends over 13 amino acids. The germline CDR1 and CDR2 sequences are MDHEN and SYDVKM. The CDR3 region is CASSGPTWETQYF. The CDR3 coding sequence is TGTGCCAGCAGTGGGCCGACTTGGGAGACCCAGTACTTC.

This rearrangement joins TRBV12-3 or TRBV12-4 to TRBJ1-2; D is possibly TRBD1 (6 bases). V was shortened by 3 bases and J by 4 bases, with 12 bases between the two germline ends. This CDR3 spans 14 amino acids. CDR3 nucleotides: TGTGCCAGCAGTTTCACAGGGTCGGGCTATGGCTACACCTTC. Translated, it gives CASSFTGSGYGYTF.

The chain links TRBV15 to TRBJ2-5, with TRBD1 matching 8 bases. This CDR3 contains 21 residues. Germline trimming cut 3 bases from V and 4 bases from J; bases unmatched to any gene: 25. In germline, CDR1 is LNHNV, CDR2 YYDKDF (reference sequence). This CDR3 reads CATSRAAEFGGIQGAGETQYF. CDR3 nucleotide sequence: TGTGCCACCAGCAGGGCGGCGGAATTTGGCGGTATTCAGGGGGCGGGAGAGACCCAGTACTTC.

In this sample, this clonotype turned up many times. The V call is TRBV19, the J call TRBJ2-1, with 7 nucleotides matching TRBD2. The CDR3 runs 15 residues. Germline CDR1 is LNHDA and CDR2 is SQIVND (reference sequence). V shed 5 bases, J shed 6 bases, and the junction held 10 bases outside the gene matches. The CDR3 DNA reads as TGTGCCAGTAGTCCCGGGACTATAGGACGCAATGAGCAGTTCTTC. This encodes CASSPGTIGRNEQFF.

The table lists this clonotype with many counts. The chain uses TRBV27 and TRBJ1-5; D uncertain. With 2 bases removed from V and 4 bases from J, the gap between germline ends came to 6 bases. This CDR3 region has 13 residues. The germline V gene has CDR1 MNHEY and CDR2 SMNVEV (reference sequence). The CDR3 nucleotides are TGTGCCAGCAGTTTACTGGTGAATCAGCCCCAGCATTTT. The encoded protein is CASSLLVNQPQHF.

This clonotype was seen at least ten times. The CDR3 DNA reads as TGTGCCACCCCTGGGGGGACTGAAGAGCAGTACTTC. Translated: CATPGGTEEQYF. The chain joins TRBV24-1 to TRBJ2-7; TRBD2 is a possible D gene (6 bases). Trimming cost V 9 bases and J 7 bases, with 15 bases left between them. The CDR3 spans 12 residues. Germline CDR1 KGHDR, CDR2 SFDVKD.

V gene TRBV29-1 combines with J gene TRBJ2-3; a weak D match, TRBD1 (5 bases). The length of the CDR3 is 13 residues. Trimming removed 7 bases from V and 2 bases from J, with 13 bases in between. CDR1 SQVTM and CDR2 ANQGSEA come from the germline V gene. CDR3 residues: CSADSWITDTQYF. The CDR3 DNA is TGCAGCGCCGACAGTTGGATCACAGATACGCAGTATTTT.

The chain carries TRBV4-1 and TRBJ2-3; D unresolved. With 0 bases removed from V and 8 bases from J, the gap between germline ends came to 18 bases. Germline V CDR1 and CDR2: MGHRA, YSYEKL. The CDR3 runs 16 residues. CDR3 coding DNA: TGCGCCAGCAGCCAAGATTCGAATATACCGCTACGTACGCAGTATTTT. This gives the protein CASSQDSNIPLRTQYF.

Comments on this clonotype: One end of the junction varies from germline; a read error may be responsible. Here the CDR3 reads CATTGLAGGRVF. The CDR3 bases are TGTGCCACCACTGGACTAGCGGGGGGCCGGGTCTTC. V gene TRBV28 combines with J gene TRBJ2-1; 14 positions match TRBD2. CDR3 size: 12 residues. Germline CDR1 and CDR2: MDHEN and SYDVKM.

As DNA, the CDR3 is TGTGCCAGCAGCCCACGGACCTACAATGAGCAGTTCTTC. Protein: CASSPRTYNEQFF. The chain couples TRBV7-2 to TRBJ2-1; D remains unclear. V dropped 5 bases and J dropped 2 bases, with 7 bases sitting between them. In germline, CDR1 is SGHTA, CDR2 FQGNSA. The CDR3 loop spans 13 amino acids.

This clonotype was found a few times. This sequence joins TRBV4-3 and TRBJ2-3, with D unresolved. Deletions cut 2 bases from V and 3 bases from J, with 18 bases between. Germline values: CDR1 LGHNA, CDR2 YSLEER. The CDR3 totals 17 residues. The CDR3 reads CASSQNLQGPRTDTQYF. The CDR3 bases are TGCGCCAGCAGCCAAAACCTTCAAGGCCCGCGAACAGATACGCAGTATTTT.

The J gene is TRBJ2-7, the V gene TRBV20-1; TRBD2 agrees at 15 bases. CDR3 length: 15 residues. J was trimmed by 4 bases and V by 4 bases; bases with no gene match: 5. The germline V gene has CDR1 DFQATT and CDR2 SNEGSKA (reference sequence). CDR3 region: CSAKQGLAGGYEQYF. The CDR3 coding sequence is TGCAGTGCTAAACAGGGACTAGCGGGAGGTTACGAGCAGTACTTC.

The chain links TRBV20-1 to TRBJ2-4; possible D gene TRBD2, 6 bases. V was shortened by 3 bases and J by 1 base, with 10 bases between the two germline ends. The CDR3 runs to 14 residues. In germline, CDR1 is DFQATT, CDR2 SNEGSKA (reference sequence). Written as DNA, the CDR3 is TGCAGTGCTAGGCCTGGGGGGGCCAAAAACATTCAGTACTTC. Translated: CSARPGGAKNIQYF.

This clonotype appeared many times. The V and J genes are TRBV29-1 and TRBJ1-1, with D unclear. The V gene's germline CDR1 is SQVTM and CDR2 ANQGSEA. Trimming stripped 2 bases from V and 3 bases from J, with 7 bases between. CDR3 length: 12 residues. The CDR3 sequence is CSVESADTEAFF. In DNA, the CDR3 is TGCAGCGTTGAAAGTGCGGACACTGAAGCTTTCTTT. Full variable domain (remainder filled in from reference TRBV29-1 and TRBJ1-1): SAVISQKPSRDICQRGTSLTIQCQVDSQVTMMFWYRQQPGQSLTLIATANQGSEATYESGFVIDKFPISRPNLTFSTLTVSNMSPEDSSIYLCSVESADTEAFFGQGTRLTVV.

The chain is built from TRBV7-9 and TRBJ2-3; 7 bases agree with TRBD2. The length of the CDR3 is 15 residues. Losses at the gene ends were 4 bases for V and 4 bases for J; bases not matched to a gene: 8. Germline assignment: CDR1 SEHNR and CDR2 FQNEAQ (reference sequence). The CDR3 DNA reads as TGTGCCAGCAGCTCCTCGAGCGGGATATCAGATACGCAGTATTTT. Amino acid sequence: CASSSSSGISDTQYF.

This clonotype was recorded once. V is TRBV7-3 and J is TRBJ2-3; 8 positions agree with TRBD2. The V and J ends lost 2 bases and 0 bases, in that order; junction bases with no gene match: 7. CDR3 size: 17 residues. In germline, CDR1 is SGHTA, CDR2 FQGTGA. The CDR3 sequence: CASSLWPSGLSTDTQYF. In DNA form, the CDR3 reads TGTGCCAGCAGCTTATGGCCTAGCGGGCTTAGCACAGATACGCAGTATTTT. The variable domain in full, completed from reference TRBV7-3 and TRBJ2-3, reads GAGVSQTPSNKVTEKGKYVELRCDPISGHTALYWYRQSLGQGPEFLIYFQGTGAADDSGLPNDRFFAVRPEGSVSTLKIQRTERGDSAVYLCASSLWPSGLSTDTQYFGPGTRLTVL.

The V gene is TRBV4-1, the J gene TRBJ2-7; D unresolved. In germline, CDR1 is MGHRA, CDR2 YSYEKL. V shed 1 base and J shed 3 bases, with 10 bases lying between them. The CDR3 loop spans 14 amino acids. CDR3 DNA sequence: TGCGCCAGCAGCCAAGGTAGGGCCGTCTACGAGCAGTACTTC. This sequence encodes CASSQGRAVYEQYF.

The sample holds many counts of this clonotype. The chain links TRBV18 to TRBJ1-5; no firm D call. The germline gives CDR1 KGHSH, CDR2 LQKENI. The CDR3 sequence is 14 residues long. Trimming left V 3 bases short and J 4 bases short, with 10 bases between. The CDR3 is CASSPTVRNQPQHF. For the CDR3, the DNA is TGTGCCAGCTCACCCACAGTCAGGAATCAGCCCCAGCATTTT.

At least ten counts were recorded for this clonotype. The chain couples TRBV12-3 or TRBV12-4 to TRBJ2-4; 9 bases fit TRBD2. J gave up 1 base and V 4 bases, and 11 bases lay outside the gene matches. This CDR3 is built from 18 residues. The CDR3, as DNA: TGTGCCAGCAGTTCTGCGGGAGGGGTTAGTGGGGCCAAAAACATTCAGTACTTC. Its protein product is CASSSAGGVSGAKNIQYF.

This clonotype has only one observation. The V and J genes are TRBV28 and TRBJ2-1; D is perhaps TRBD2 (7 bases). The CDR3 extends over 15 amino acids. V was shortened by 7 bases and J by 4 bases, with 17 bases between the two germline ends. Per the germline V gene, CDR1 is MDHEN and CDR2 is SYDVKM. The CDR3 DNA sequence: TGTGCCAGCATCATCGGAGGGGGGGATTACAATGAGCAGTTCTTC. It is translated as CASIIGGGDYNEQFF. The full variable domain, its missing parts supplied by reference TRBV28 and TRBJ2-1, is DVKVTQSSRYLVKRTGEKVFLECVQDMDHENMFWYRQDPGLGLRLIYFSYDVKMKEKGDIPEGYSVSREKKERFSLILESASTNQTSMYLCASIIGGGDYNEQFFGPGTRLTVL.

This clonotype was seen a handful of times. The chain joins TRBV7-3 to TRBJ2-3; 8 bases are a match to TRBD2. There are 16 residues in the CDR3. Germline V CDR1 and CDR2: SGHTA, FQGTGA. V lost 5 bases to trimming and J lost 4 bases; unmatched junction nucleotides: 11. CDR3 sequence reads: CASSPQGRGGPDTQYF. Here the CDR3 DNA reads TGTGCCAGCAGCCCCCAGGGTCGGGGGGGCCCAGATACGCAGTATTTT.

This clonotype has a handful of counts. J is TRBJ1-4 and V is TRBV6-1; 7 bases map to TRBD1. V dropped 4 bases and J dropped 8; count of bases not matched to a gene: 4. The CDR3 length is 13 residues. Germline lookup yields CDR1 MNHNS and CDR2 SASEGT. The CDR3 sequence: CASSGTGVEKLFF. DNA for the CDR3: TGTGCCAGCAGTGGGACAGGAGTAGAAAAACTGTTTTTT.

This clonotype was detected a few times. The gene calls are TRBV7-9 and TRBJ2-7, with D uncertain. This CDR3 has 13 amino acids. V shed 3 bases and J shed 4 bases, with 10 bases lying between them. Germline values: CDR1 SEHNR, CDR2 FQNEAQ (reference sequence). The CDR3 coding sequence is TGTGCCAGCAGCTTGCAAGACGGGTACGAGCAGTACTTC. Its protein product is CASSLQDGYEQYF.

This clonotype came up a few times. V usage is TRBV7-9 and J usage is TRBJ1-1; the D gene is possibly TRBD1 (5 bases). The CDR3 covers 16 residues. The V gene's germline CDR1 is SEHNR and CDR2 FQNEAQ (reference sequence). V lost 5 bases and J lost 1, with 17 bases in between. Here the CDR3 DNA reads TGTGCCAGCAGCACCCGGGTGGGGCAGGGGAACACTGAAGCTTTCTTT. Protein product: CASSTRVGQGNTEAFF.

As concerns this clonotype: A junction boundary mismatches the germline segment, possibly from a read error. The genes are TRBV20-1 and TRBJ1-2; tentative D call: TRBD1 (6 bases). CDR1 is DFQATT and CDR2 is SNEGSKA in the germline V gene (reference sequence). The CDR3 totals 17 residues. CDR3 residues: CSANLITAGDAPYGYTF. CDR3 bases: TGCAGTGCCAACCTTATTACGGCAGGGGATGCCCCCTATGGCTACACCTTT.

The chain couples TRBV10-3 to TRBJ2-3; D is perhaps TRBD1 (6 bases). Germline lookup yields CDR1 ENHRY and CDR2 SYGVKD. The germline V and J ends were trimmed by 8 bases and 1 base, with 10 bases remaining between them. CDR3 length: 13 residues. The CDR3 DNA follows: TGTGCCATCGGGGGCAGGGGCACAGATACGCAGTATTTT. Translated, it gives CAIGGRGTDTQYF.

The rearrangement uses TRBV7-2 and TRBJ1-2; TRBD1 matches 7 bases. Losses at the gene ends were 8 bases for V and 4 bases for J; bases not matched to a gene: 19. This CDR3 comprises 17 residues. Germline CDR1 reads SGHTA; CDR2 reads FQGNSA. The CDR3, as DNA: TGTGCCAGCTTCTTAGCGCCTGGGCAGGGGGACGGCTATGGCTACACCTTC. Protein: CASFLAPGQGDGYGYTF. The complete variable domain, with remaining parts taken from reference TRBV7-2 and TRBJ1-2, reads GAGVSQSPSNKVTEKGKDVELRCDPISGHTALYWYRQSLGQGLEFLIYFQGNSAPDKSGLPSDRFSAERTGGSVSTLTIQRTQQEDSAVYLCASFLAPGQGDGYGYTFGSGTRLTVV.

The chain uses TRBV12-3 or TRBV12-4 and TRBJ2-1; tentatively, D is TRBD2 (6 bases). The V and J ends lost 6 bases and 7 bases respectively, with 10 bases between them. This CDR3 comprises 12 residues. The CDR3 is CASRRGFNEQFF. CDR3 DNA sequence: TGTGCCAGCAGGCGGGGCTTTAATGAGCAGTTCTTC.

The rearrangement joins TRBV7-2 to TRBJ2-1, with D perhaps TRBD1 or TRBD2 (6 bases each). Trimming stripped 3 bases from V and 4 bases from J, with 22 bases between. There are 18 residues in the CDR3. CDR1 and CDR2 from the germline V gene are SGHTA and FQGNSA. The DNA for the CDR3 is TGTGCCAGCAGCTTTGCCCTTCGGGGGAAGGGGGTATACAATGAGCAGTTCTTC. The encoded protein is CASSFALRGKGVYNEQFF.